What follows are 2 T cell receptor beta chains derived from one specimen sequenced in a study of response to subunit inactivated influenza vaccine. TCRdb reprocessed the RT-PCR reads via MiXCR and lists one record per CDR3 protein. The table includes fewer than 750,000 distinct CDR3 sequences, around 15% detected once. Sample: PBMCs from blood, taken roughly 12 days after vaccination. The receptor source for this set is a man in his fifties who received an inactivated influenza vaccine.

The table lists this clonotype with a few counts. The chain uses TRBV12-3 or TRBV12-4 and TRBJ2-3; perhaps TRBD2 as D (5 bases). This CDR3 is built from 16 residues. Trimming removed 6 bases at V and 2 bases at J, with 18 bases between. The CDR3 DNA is TGTGCCAGCAGCCAGCCTCGGGGTACAAACACAGATACGCAGTATTTT. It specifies CASSQPRGTNTDTQYF.

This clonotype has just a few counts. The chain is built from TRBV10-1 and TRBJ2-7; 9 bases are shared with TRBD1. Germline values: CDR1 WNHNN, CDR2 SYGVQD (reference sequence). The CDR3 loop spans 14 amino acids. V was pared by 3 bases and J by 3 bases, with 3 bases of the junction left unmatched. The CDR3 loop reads CASSDGQGFYEQYF. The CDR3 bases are TGCGCCAGCAGTGACGGACAGGGGTTCTACGAGCAGTACTTC.